The T cell receptor (beta chain) described here comes from a study of shared clonotypes between healthy human individuals. Findings and caveats of the study: With few donors, the genetic and exposure-history diversity represented was limited. Only blood was sampled; tissue repertoires likely differ.

Notes on this clone: Its target is not known.

Naivety among CD8 cells was defined by CD45RO negativity and positive CCR7 selection, thereby excluding terminally differentiated effector memory CD45RA+ cells. There were only Caucasian adults among the donors, and all lived in Nashville, Tennessee. The protocol was immunoSEQ multiplex PCR, while the TCRdb copy is restricted to in-frame clones and leaves out a portion. Among approximately 2,200,000 clones listed, roughly 91% were seen once. This clonotype was obtained from a man aged 18 to 35 in good health. Some clones in this sample may be carry-over from other donors' samples. The source material was naive CD8+ T cells from PBMCs.

The CDR3 here is CASSFRTSSNQPQHF. CDR3 DNA: TGCGCCAGCAGCTTTAGGACATCTAGCAATCAGCCCCAGCATTTT. This chain joins TRBV4-1 and TRBJ1-5, with D perhaps matching TRBD1 (5 bases). With 5 bases removed from V and 0 bases from J, the gap between germline ends came to 11 bases. This CDR3 is built from 15 residues. CDR1 and CDR2 from the germline V gene are MGHRA and YSYEKL.